This TCR beta chain was recorded in a study of blood T cell repertoires in COVID-19. Study background: Acute and convalescent COVID-19 specimens originated in the United States, Italy and Spain. PBMCs, B-cell-depleted T cells, or T cells provided the cDNA or gDNA that made up the material.

Libraries were prepared by immunoSEQ multiplex PCR; TCRdb keeps only in-frame clonotypes and omits some of them. The sample gives approximately 390,000 clones, around 87% of which show up once; around 7% is in the top ten. Germline CDR1 reads MDHEN; CDR2 reads SYDVKM. CDR3 length: 15 amino acids. Deletions cut 5 bases from V and 2 bases from J, with 15 bases between. The sequencing input was peripheral blood. The sequence derives from a man younger than 35 with active or convalescent COVID-19. The gene calls are TRBV28 and TRBJ1-2; possibly TRBD1 for D (5 bases). The CDR3 sequence: CASSPSQAGNYGYTF. CDR3 DNA sequence: TGTGCCAGCAGTCCCTCCCAGGCAGGGAACTATGGCTACACCTTC.